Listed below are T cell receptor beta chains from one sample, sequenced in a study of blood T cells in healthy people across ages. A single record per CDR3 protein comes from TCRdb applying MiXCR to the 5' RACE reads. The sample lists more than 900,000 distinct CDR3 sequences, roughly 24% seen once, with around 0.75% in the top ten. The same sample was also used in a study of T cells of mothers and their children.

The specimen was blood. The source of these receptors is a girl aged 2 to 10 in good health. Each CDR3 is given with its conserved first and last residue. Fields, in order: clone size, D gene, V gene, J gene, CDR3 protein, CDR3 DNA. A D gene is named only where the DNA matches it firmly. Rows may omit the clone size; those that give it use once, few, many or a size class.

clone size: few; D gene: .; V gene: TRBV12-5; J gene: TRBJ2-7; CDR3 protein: CASGLNPSYEQYF; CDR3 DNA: TGTGCTAGTGGTTTGAACCCCTCCTACGAGCAGTACTTC
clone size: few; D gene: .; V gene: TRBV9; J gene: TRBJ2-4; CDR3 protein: CASSANRERGTNIQYF; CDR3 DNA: TGTGCCAGCAGCGCGAACAGGGAACGGGGAACAAACATTCAGTACTTC
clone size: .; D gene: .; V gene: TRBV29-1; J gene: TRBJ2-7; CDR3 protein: CSAETPYEQYF; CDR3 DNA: TGCAGCGCCGAAACCCCCTACGAGCAGTACTTC
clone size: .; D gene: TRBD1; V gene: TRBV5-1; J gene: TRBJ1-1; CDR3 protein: CASSLDRTGPFWTEAFF; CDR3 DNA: TGCGCCAGCAGCTTGGATAGGACAGGGCCCTTTTGGACTGAAGCTTTCTTT
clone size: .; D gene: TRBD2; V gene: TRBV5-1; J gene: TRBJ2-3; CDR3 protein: CASSSLTSGGGDTQYF; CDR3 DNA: TGCGCCAGCAGCTCACTGACTAGCGGGGGGGGCGATACGCAGTATTTT
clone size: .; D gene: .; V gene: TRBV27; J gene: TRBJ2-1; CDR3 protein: CASSFFRDGYNEQFF; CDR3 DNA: TGTGCCAGCAGCTTTTTCCGGGACGGTTACAATGAGCAGTTCTTC
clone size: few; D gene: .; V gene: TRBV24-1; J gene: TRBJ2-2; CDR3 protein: CASRSGDGGELFF; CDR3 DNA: TGTGCCTCCAGGTCCGGTGACGGCGGGGAGCTGTTTTTT
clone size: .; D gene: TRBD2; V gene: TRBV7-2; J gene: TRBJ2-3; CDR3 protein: CASSPSGRAQIIIGDTQYF; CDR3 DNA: TGTGCCAGCAGCCCTAGCGGGAGGGCCCAAATAATCATTGGGGATACGCAGTATTTT
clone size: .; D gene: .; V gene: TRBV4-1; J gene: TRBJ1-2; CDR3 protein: CASSQERPSYGYTF; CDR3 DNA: TGCGCCAGCAGCCAAGAGCGACCGTCATATGGCTACACCTTC
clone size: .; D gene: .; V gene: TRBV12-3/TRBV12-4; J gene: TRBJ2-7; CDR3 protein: CASSLNGGKRGFF; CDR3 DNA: TGTGCCAGCAGTTTAAATGGTGGGAAAAGGGGGTTTTTC
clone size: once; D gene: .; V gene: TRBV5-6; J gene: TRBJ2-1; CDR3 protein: CASSGGPEQFF; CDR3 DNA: TGTGCCAGCAGCGGCGGCCCCGAGCAGTTCTTC
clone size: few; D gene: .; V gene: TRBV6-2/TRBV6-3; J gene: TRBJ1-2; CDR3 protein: CASSPINYGYTF; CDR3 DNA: TGTGCCAGCAGCCCCATTAACTATGGCTACACCTTC
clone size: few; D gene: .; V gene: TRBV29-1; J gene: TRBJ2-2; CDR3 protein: CSVVTQTGELFF; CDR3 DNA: TGCAGCGTTGTTACGCAAACCGGGGAGCTGTTTTTT
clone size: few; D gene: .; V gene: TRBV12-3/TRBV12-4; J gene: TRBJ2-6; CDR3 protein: CASRPGRYFLSGASVLTF; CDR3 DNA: TGTGCCAGCAGACCGGGACGATATTTTCTCTCTGGGGCCAGCGTCCTGACTTTC
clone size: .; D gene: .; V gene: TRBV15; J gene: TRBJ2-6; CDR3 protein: CATSRDLRVGANVLTF; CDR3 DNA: TGTGCCACCAGCAGAGATCTCCGTGTCGGGGCCAACGTCCTGACTTTC
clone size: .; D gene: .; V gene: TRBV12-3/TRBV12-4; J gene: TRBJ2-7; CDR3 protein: CASRFSDGYEQYF; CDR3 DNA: TGTGCCAGCAGGTTCTCCGACGGATACGAGCAGTACTTC
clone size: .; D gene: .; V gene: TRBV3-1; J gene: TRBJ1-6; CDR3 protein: CASSQRGSPLHF; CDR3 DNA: TGTGCCAGCAGCCAGCGGGGTTCACCCCTCCACTTT
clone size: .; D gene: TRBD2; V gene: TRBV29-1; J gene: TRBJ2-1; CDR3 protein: CSVGLGAGGGPWEQFF; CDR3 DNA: TGCAGCGTTGGATTAGGAGCGGGAGGTGGACCCTGGGAGCAGTTCTTC
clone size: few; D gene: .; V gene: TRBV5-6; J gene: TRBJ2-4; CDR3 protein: CASSFGRNIQYF; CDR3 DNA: TGTGCCAGCAGCTTCGGGCGGAACATTCAGTACTTC
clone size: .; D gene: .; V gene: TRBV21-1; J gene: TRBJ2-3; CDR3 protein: CASSPRDRNTDTQYF; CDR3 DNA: TGTGCCAGCAGCCCCCGGGACAGAAACACAGATACGCAGTATTTT
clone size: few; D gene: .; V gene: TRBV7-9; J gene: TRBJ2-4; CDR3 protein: CASSFELGGTIQYF; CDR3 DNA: TGTGCCAGCAGCTTTGAGCTGGGGGGAACCATTCAGTACTTC
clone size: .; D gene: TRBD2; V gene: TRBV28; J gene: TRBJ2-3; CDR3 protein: CASSFLAGATDTQYF; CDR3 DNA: TGTGCCAGCAGTTTCCTAGCGGGAGCGACAGATACGCAGTATTTT
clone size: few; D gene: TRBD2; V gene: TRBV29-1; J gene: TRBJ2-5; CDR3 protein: CSVAEAGAGTQYF; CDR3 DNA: TGCAGCGTTGCAGAGGCGGGAGCGGGGACCCAGTACTTC
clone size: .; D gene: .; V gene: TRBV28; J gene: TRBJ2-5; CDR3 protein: CASSPSSGPFLWQETQYF; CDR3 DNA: TGTGCCAGCAGTCCCAGCTCAGGGCCCTTCTTATGGCAAGAGACCCAGTACTTC
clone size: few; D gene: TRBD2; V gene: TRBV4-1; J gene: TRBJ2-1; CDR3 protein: CASSQDGLAGTEQFF; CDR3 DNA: TGCGCCAGCAGCCAAGACGGACTAGCGGGGACCGAGCAGTTCTTC
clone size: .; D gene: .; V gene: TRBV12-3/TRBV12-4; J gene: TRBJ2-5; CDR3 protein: CASSRDTGKGETQYF; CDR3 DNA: TGTGCCAGCAGTCGGGACACAGGGAAGGGAGAGACCCAGTACTTC
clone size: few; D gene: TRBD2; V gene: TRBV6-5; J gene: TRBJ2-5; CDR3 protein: CASSYSREDVDVETQYF; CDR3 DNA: TGTGCCAGCAGTTACTCTCGGGAGGATGTCGATGTGGAGACCCAGTACTTC
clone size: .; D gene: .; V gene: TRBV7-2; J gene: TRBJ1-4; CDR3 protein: CASSLGSSRGLFF; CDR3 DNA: TGTGCTAGCAGCTTAGGCTCCAGCCGGGGACTGTTTTTT
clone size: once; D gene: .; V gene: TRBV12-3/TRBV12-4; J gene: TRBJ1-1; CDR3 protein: CASSWAGGIPEAFF; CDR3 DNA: TGTGCCAGCAGTTGGGCAGGTGGGATCCCTGAAGCTTTCTTT
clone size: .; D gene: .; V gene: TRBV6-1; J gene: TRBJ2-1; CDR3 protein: CASSEIPSSYNEQFF; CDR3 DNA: TGTGCCAGCAGTGAAATTCCGAGCTCCTACAATGAGCAGTTCTTC
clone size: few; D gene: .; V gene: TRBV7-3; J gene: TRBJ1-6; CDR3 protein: CASSLNRDYNSPLHF; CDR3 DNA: TGTGCCAGCAGCTTAAACAGGGATTATAATTCACCCCTCCACTTT
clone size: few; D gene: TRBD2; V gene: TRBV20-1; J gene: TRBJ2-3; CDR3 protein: CSAKTSGPTDTQYF; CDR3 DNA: TGCAGTGCAAAGACTAGCGGACCCACAGATACGCAGTATTTT
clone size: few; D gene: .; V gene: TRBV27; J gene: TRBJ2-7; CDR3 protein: CASSLSIGLGYEQYF; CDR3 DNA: TGTGCCAGCAGTTTATCGATCGGACTCGGGTACGAGCAGTACTTC
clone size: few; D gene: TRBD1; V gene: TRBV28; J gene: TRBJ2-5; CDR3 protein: CASSRDRRQETQYF; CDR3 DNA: TGTGCCAGCAGCCGGGACAGGAGACAAGAGACCCAGTACTTC
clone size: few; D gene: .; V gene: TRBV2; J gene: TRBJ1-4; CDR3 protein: CACSRVRDEKLVF; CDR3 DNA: TGTGCCTGCAGCCGGGTTCGGGATGAAAAACTGGTTTTT
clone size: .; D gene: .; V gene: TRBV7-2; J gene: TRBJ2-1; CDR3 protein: CASTHIVWDNEQFF; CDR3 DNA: TGTGCCAGCACCCATATTGTTTGGGACAATGAGCAGTTCTTC
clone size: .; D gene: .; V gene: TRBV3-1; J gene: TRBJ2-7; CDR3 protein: CAGSPQGGEQYF; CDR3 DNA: TGTGCCGGCAGCCCACAGGGCGGGGAGCAGTACTTC
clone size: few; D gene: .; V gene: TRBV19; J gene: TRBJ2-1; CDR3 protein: CASSIMAGGPNEQFF; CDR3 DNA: TGTGCCAGTAGTATAATGGCGGGTGGCCCCAATGAGCAGTTCTTC
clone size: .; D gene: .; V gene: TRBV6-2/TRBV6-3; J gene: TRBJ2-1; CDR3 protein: CASSYPTLAGYNEQFF; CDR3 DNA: TGTGCCAGCAGTTACCCGACACTAGCAGGGTACAATGAGCAGTTCTTC
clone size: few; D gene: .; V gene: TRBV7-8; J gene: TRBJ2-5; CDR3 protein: CASKPLWGRREETQYF; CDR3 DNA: TGTGCCAGCAAGCCTCTTTGGGGGAGAAGGGAAGAGACCCAGTACTTC